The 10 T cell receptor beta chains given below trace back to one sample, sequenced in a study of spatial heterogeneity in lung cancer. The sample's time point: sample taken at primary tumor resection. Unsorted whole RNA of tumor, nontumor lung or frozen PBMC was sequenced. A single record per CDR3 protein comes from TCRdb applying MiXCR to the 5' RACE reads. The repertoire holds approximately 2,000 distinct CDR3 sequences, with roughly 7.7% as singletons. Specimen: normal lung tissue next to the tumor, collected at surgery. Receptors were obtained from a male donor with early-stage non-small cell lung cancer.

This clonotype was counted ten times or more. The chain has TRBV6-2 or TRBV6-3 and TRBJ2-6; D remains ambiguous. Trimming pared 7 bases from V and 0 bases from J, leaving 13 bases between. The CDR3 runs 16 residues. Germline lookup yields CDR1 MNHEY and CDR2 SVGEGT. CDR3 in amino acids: CASTKTPSSGANVLTF. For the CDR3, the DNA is TGTGCCAGCACCAAAACTCCTAGCTCTGGGGCCAACGTCCTGACTTTC.

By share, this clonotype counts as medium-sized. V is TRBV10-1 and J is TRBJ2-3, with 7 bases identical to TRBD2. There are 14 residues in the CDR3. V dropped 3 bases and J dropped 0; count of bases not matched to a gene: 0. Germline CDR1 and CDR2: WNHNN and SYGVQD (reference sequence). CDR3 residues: CASSEAGSTDTQYF. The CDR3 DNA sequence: TGCGCCAGCAGTGAAGCGGGGAGCACAGATACGCAGTATTTT.

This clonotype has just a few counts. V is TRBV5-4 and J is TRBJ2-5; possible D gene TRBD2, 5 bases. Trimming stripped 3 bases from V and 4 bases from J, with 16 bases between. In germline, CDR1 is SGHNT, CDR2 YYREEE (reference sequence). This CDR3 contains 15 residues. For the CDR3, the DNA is TGTGCCAGCAGCTCTGAGAGAGGGCTAGCAGAGACCCAGTACTTC. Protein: CASSSERGLAETQYF.

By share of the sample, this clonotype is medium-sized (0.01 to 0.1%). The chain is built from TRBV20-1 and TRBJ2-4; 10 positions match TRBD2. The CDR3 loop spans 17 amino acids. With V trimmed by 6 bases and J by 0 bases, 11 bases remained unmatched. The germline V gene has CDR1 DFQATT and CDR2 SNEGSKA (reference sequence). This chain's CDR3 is CSAGRASGGLAKNIQYF. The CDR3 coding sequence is TGCAGTGCAGGACGGGCTAGCGGGGGCCTAGCCAAAAACATTCAGTACTTC.

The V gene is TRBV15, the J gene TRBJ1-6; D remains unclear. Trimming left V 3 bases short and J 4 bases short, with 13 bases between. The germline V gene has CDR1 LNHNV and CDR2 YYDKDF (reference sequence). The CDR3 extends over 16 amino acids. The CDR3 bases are TGTGCCACCAGCAGGGACCCGGTTCCTTATAATTCACCCCTCCACTTT. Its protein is CATSRDPVPYNSPLHF.

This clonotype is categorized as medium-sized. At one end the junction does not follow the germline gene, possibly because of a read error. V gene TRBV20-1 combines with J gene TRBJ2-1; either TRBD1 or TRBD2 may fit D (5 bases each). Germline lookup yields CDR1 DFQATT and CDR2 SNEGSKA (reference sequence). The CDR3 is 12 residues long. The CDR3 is CSARGTSTEQFF. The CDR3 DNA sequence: TGCAGTGCAAGAGGGACCTCGACCGAGCAGTTCTTC.

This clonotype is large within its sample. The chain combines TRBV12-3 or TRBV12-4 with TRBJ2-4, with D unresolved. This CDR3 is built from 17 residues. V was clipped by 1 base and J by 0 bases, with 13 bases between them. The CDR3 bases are TGTGCCAGCAGTTTAGGTGGATCCCTTGAAGCCAAAAACATTCAGTACTTC. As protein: CASSLGGSLEAKNIQYF.

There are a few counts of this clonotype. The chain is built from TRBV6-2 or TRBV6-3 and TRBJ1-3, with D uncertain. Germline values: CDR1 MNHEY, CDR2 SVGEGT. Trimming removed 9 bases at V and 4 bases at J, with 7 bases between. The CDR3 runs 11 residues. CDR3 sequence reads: CASRTGNTIYF. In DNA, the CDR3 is TGTGCCAGTCGGACCGGAAACACCATATATTTT.

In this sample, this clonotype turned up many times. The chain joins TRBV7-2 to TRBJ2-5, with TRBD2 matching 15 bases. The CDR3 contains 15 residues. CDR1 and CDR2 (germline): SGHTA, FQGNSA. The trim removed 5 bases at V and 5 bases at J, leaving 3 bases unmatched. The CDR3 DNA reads TGTGCCAGCAGCGCCGGGACTAGCGGGGGGGAGACCCAGTACTTC. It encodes CASSAGTSGGETQYF.

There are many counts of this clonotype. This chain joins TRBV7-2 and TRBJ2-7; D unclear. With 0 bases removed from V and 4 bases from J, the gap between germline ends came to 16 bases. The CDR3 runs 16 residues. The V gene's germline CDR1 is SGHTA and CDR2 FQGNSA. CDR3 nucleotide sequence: TGTGCCAGCAGCTTAGCTGGCCCCTCCCTACCTTACGAGCAGTACTTC. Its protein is CASSLAGPSLPYEQYF.